The 26 T cell receptor beta chains below were found in one sample sequenced in a study of T cell responses to AZD1222 COVID-19 vaccine. TCRdb's table, derived via immunoSEQ multiplex PCR, lists solely in-frame clones and lacks some. This table has 80,000 to 100,000 clones, approximately 91% appearing once. The sequences come from peripheral blood, collected on day 0 of AZD1222 vaccination. All receptors come from an adult in good health.

The chain is built from TRBV11-2 and TRBJ1-2; D gene ambiguous. Looked up from germline, CDR1 is SGHAT and CDR2 is FQNNGV. This CDR3 region has 15 residues. V was clipped by 6 bases and J by 4 bases, with 18 bases between them. The chain's CDR3 is CASSYSRGPSYGYTF. In nucleotides, the CDR3 is TGTGCCAGCAGTTATAGTAGAGGGCCCTCCTATGGCTACACCTTC.

The chain couples TRBV28 to TRBJ1-1; possible D gene TRBD1, 5 bases. Trimming took off 3 bases at V and 11 bases at J, with 13 bases between the two ends. CDR1 MDHEN and CDR2 SYDVKM come from the germline V gene. The CDR3 contains 12 residues. The CDR3 loop is CASSLGRVGAFF. CDR3 nucleotide sequence: TGTGCCAGCAGTTTGGGACGAGTGGGCGCTTTCTTT. The complete variable domain, with remaining parts taken from reference TRBV28 and TRBJ1-1, reads DVKVTQSSRYLVKRTGEKVFLECVQDMDHENMFWYRQDPGLGLRLIYFSYDVKMKEKGDIPEGYSVSREKKERFSLILESASTNQTSMYLCASSLGRVGAFFGQGTRLTVV.

This chain connects TRBV27 to TRBJ1-2; 7 nucleotides align to TRBD1. Germline V gives CDR1 MNHEY, CDR2 SMNVEV (reference sequence). The junction had 5 bases not matched to a gene; V was cut back by 4 bases and J by 0 bases. The CDR3 consists of 15 residues. DNA for the CDR3: TGTGCCAGCAGTTCCCCAGGGGGGTCTAACTATGGCTACACCTTC. Encoded protein: CASSSPGGSNYGYTF.

The gene calls are TRBV6-5 and TRBJ2-7; 7 nucleotides align to TRBD1. Germline V gene data show CDR1 as MNHEY and CDR2 as SVGAGI. This CDR3 spans 14 amino acids. V shed 7 bases and J 3 bases; nucleotides not matched to a gene: 9. CDR3 nucleotide sequence: TGTGCCAGCAACTCCCGGGACAGCCACTACGAGCAGTACTTC. Translated, it gives CASNSRDSHYEQYF.

The chain links TRBV5-5 to TRBJ1-4; the D is unclear. Germline CDR1 is SGHKS and CDR2 is YYEKEE (reference sequence). The CDR3 is 13 residues long. V was trimmed by 0 bases and J by 8 bases, leaving 8 bases between them. The CDR3 loop is CASSLGKYEKLFF. The CDR3 DNA is TGTGCCAGCAGCTTGGGGAAGTACGAAAAACTGTTTTTT.

The V gene is TRBV19, the J gene TRBJ2-3; 9 positions match TRBD1. There are 14 residues in the CDR3. V was pared by 4 bases and J by 6 bases, with 5 bases of the junction left unmatched. CDR1 is LNHDA, CDR2 SQIVND, per germline (reference sequence). CDR3 residues: CASSRRTGADTQYF. CDR3 DNA: TGTGCCAGTAGTAGACGGACAGGGGCGGATACGCAGTATTTT.

The V call is TRBV7-3, the J call TRBJ2-1; tentative D call: TRBD2 (6 bases). This CDR3 spans 13 amino acids. Germline-derived CDR1 and CDR2 are SGHTA and FQGTGA. Trimming removed 8 bases at V and 5 bases at J, with 13 bases between. The CDR3 DNA is TGTGCCAGCCGACCTAGCGATCACAATGAGCAGTTCTTC. Protein product: CASRPSDHNEQFF.

This CDR3 reads CASSYSESFANTGELFF. Written as DNA, the CDR3 is TGTGCCAGCAGTTATTCGGAAAGTTTCGCGAACACCGGGGAGCTGTTTTTT. This rearrangement joins TRBV6-9 to TRBJ2-2; D is unresolved. Germline CDR1 reads MNHGY; CDR2 reads SVAAGI. V lost 0 bases and J lost 0, with 11 bases in between. The CDR3 extends over 17 amino acids.

The chain links TRBV5-4 to TRBJ2-2, with 12 bases fitting TRBD1. After removal of 0 bases from V and 4 bases from J, the junction contained 4 bases not matched to a gene. Germline V gives CDR1 SGHNT, CDR2 YYREEE (reference sequence). This CDR3 has 17 amino acids. CDR3 region: CASSLGDRGPFTGELFF. The CDR3 DNA follows: TGTGCCAGCAGCTTGGGGGACAGGGGGCCTTTCACCGGGGAGCTGTTTTTT.

This chain uses TRBV5-4 with TRBJ2-1; the match to TRBD2 covers 9 bases. After removal of 3 bases from V and 4 bases from J, the junction contained 8 bases not matched to a gene. The CDR3 extends over 16 amino acids. CDR1 SGHNT and CDR2 YYREEE come from the germline V gene (reference sequence). DNA for the CDR3: TGTGCCAGCAGCTCCGGGACTAGCCCCCTTTACAATGAGCAGTTCTTC. It is translated as CASSSGTSPLYNEQFF. Full variable domain (outside the CDR3, taken from reference TRBV5-4 and TRBJ2-1): ETGVTQSPTHLIKTRGQQVTLRCSSQSGHNTVSWYQQALGQGPQFIFQYYREEENGRGNFPPRFSGLQFPNYSSELNVNALELDDSALYLCASSSGTSPLYNEQFFGPGTRLTVL.

This clone was counted only a few times. The chain combines TRBV24-1 with TRBJ2-3; D remains ambiguous. The CDR3 runs to 15 residues. Germline assignment: CDR1 KGHDR and CDR2 SFDVKD. The germline V and J ends were trimmed by 1 base and 1 base, with 8 bases remaining between them. This chain's CDR3 is CATSDFQPGTDTQYF. The CDR3 nucleotides read TGTGCCACCAGTGATTTCCAGCCCGGCACAGATACGCAGTATTTT.

This chain connects TRBV11-2 to TRBJ1-6; D unresolved. CDR1 and CDR2 from the germline V gene are SGHAT and FQNNGV. V was pared by 1 base and J by 10 bases, with 17 bases between. The CDR3 covers 16 residues. CDR3 sequence: CASSLVRAGFTSPLHF. The CDR3 region has the DNA TGTGCCAGCAGCTTAGTACGGGCGGGGTTCACGTCACCCCTCCACTTT.

This clone was detected only once. The chain employs TRBV6-6 and TRBJ1-5, with a weak D call TRBD1 (6 bases). The ends were cut back, 6 bases at V and 11 bases at J, with 17 bases in the middle. Per the germline V gene, CDR1 is MNHNY and CDR2 is SVGAGI (reference sequence). The CDR3 extends over 13 amino acids. CDR3 region: CASSPGGPLSQHF. Here the CDR3 DNA reads TGTGCCAGCAGCCCGGGGGGCCCCTTGTCCCAGCATTTT.

The rearrangement links TRBV5-5 to TRBJ1-5; D is possibly TRBD1 (5 bases). CDR3 size: 15 residues. Germline V gene lookup returns CDR1 SGHKS and CDR2 YYEKEE (reference sequence). V lost 4 bases and J 3 bases, leaving 14 bases between the germline ends. In DNA, the CDR3 is TGTGCCAGCAGCAAGGGAAGGGGTGACAATCAGCCCCAGCATTTT. It is translated as CASSKGRGDNQPQHF.

In DNA form, the CDR3 reads TGTGCCAGCAGGGGGGCGATTAACACTGAAGCTTTCTTT. Translating it yields CASRGAINTEAFF. The chain employs TRBV12-3 or TRBV12-4 and TRBJ1-1; possible D gene TRBD1, 6 bases. The V end was cut by 6 bases, the J end by 2 bases, with 10 bases between. The CDR3 is 13 residues long.

The rearrangement links TRBV10-3 to TRBJ2-1; D ambiguous. The germline gives CDR1 ENHRY, CDR2 SYGVKD. The CDR3 is 13 amino acids. V dropped 8 bases and J dropped 7 bases, with 15 bases sitting between them. The CDR3 sequence: CAIETQGRNEQFF. The DNA for the CDR3 is TGTGCCATCGAAACCCAAGGACGGAATGAGCAGTTCTTC.

This chain connects TRBV28 to TRBJ2-1; D gene uncertain. CDR1 and CDR2 from the germline V gene are MDHEN and SYDVKM. CDR3 length: 14 amino acids. With 3 bases removed from V and 2 bases from J, the gap between germline ends came to 8 bases. The CDR3 sequence: CASSFENTYNEQFF. The CDR3, as DNA: TGTGCCAGCAGTTTCGAGAATACCTACAATGAGCAGTTCTTC.

This clone was recorded only once. CDR3 amino acids: CASSVGTGNEKLFF. The CDR3 DNA follows: TGTGCCAGCAGCGTAGGGACAGGGAATGAAAAACTGTTTTTT. The genes are TRBV7-3 and TRBJ1-4, with 9 bases identical to TRBD1. Germline V gene sequence: CDR1 SGHTA, CDR2 FQGTGA. The length of the CDR3 is 14 residues. Trimming at V came to 5 bases and at J to 5 bases, leaving 3 bases not matched to a gene.

The CDR3 sequence is CASRASGTVNSPLHF. CDR3 nucleotide sequence: TGTGCCAGCAGGGCGAGTGGGACGGTCAATTCACCCCTCCACTTT. V usage is TRBV6-6 and J usage is TRBJ1-6; D possibly corresponds to TRBD1 (5 bases). From germline, CDR1 is MNHNY and CDR2 SVGAGI (reference sequence). Trimming pared 6 bases from V and 7 bases from J, leaving 16 bases between. The CDR3 runs to 15 residues.

V usage is TRBV2 and J usage is TRBJ1-5, with TRBD1 as a possible D gene (5 bases). Germline values: CDR1 SNHLY, CDR2 FYNNEI. This CDR3 has 13 residues. V dropped 5 bases and J dropped 4 bases, with 9 bases sitting between them. The CDR3 here is CASSQQANQPQHF. The CDR3 nucleotides read TGTGCCAGCAGTCAACAGGCGAATCAGCCCCAGCATTTT.

The gene calls are TRBV5-6 and TRBJ2-7, with a weak D call TRBD1 (5 bases). CDR3 length: 13 residues. Trimming cost V 2 bases and J 6 bases, with 12 bases left between them. The germline CDR1 and CDR2 sequences are SGHDT and YYEEEE. The CDR3 nucleotides read TGTGCCAGCAGCTTAGGCCGCAGGGCCGAGCAGTACTTC. This gives the protein CASSLGRRAEQYF.

This rearrangement joins TRBV24-1 to TRBJ2-7, with D unresolved. This CDR3 has 14 amino acids. Trimming left V 3 bases short and J 2 bases short, with 10 bases between. Germline CDR1 is KGHDR and CDR2 is SFDVKD. Written as DNA, the CDR3 is TGTGCCACCAGTGATCCGGCGGATACCTACGAGCAGTACTTC. It translates to CATSDPADTYEQYF.

The chain joins TRBV19 to TRBJ1-4; 8 bases map to TRBD1. This CDR3 has 13 amino acids. V trimming: 9 bases; J trimming: 7 bases; junction bases outside the gene matches: 7. In germline, CDR1 is LNHDA, CDR2 SQIVND (reference sequence). The CDR3 coding sequence is TGTGCCAGCGGACAGGGTAGAGGTGAAAAACTGTTTTTT. Amino acid sequence: CASGQGRGEKLFF.

The count of this clone is one. This CDR3 is CASTTVGGASTDTQYF. CDR3 DNA sequence: TGTGCCAGTACCACCGTGGGGGGGGCTTCCACAGATACGCAGTATTTT. This chain links TRBV19 with TRBJ2-3; possible D gene TRBD2, 7 bases. Trimming pared 7 bases from V and 2 bases from J, leaving 19 bases between. Germline V gene lookup returns CDR1 LNHDA and CDR2 SQIVND (reference sequence). CDR3 length: 16 amino acids.

V gene TRBV2 combines with J gene TRBJ1-2; no definite D call. The CDR3 length is 12 residues. Looked up from germline, CDR1 is SNHLY and CDR2 is FYNNEI. V was cut by 7 bases and J by 5 bases, with 11 bases left in between. As DNA, the CDR3 is TGTGCCAGCAAGGTCCAGGTGTATGGCTACACCTTC. Translated: CASKVQVYGYTF.

V and J are TRBV7-2 and TRBJ1-2, with a possible D match to TRBD1 (6 bases). This CDR3 contains 15 residues. Germline V gives CDR1 SGHTA, CDR2 FQGNSA. V lost 5 bases and J lost 4, with 17 bases in between. CDR3 protein: CASSPDGTQIYGYTF. CDR3 DNA: TGTGCCAGCAGCCCAGATGGGACACAAATCTATGGCTACACCTTC.